This is a list of T cell receptor beta chains from one sample in a study of T cell responses to AZD1222 COVID-19 vaccine. The table came from immunoSEQ multiplex PCR; TCRdb's copy has only in-frame clones and leaves some out. Among 100,000 to 140,000 clones listed, 92% were seen once. The sample was peripheral blood, taken 28 days after the second AZD1222 dose. These receptors all stem from an adult who received the AZD1222 COVID-19 vaccine. Each CDR3 is given with its conserved first and last residue. The order of the fields is J gene, clone size, D gene, V gene, CDR3 DNA, CDR3 protein. The D gene is left open where the match is weak. Size tells how often a clone was seen (once, few, many) or the class of an expanded clone, and some rows leave it out.

J: TRBJ1-6; size: NA; D: NA; V: TRBV9; DNA: TGTGCCAGCAGCGTAGATGCCTCAGGAGGTAGAAGTAATTCACCCCTCCACTTT; CDR3: CASSVDASGGRSNSPLHF
J: TRBJ2-7; size: NA; D: NA; V: TRBV18; DNA: TGTGCCAGCTCACCCGACACTAACGAGCAGTACTTC; CDR3: CASSPDTNEQYF
J: TRBJ1-6; size: NA; D: TRBD1; V: TRBV5-1; DNA: TGCGCCAGCAGCTTGGGTTCGGACAGGGTAGGATCACCCCTCCACTTT; CDR3: CASSLGSDRVGSPLHF
J: TRBJ2-1; size: NA; D: TRBD2; V: TRBV19; DNA: TGTGCCACCTCCCCGCAGGCTAGCGGGAGCAGTGAGCAGTTCTTC; CDR3: CATSPQASGSSEQFF
J: TRBJ2-7; size: once; D: TRBD1; V: TRBV5-1; DNA: TGCGCCAGCAGCCCGGGACAGGGGTCCTCCGAGCAGTACTTC; CDR3: CASSPGQGSSEQYF
J: TRBJ2-5; size: NA; D: NA; V: TRBV12-3/TRBV12-4; DNA: TGTGCCAGCAGTTTGGAGGCAGCAGAGACCCAGTACTTC; CDR3: CASSLEAAETQYF
J: TRBJ2-7; size: NA; D: NA; V: TRBV2; DNA: TGTGCCAGCAATGGTTTACGAGAGTACTTC; CDR3: CASNGLREYF
J: TRBJ1-1; size: NA; D: NA; V: TRBV5-4; DNA: TGTGCCAGCAGCTTGGACAGTCCTGAAGCTTTCTTT; CDR3: CASSLDSPEAFF
J: TRBJ2-7; size: few; D: TRBD2; V: TRBV7-2; DNA: TGTGCCAGCAGCTCACACGATCCAGCGGGAGGCCCCTACGAGCAGTACTTC; CDR3: CASSSHDPAGGPYEQYF
J: TRBJ2-1; size: NA; D: TRBD2; V: TRBV6-2/TRBV6-3; DNA: TGTGCCAGCAGCTCTACCCCCTCTCTGACGGGGGGGCATATTGAGCAGTTCTTC; CDR3: CASSSTPSLTGGHIEQFF
J: TRBJ1-5; size: NA; D: NA; V: TRBV19; DNA: TGTGCCAGTAGTATCGAAGGTCTGAGCAATAGCAATCAGCCCCAGCATTTT; CDR3: CASSIEGLSNSNQPQHF
J: TRBJ2-1; size: NA; D: NA; V: TRBV5-1; DNA: TGCGCCAGCAGCTTGGGTGCAGGGGCCAATGAGCAGTTCTTC; CDR3: CASSLGAGANEQFF
J: TRBJ2-3; size: once; D: NA; V: TRBV4-3; DNA: TGCGCCAGCAGCCAAGATCCTATCTGGACTACGACTGGCACAGATACGCAGTATTTT; CDR3: CASSQDPIWTTTGTDTQYF
J: TRBJ1-4; size: NA; D: NA; V: TRBV5-1; DNA: TGCGCCAGCAGCTTGAGTTTGGCTAATGAAAAACTGTTTTTT; CDR3: CASSLSLANEKLFF
J: TRBJ2-3; size: NA; D: TRBD2; V: TRBV24-1; DNA: TGTGCCACCAGTGGGACTAGCGTTAACACAGATACGCAGTATTTT; CDR3: CATSGTSVNTDTQYF
J: TRBJ2-3; size: NA; D: NA; V: TRBV19; DNA: TGTGCCAGTAGTACGTCGGGTCTCACCTTGGCAGATACGCAGTATTTT; CDR3: CASSTSGLTLADTQYF
J: TRBJ1-2; size: NA; D: NA; V: TRBV12-3/TRBV12-4; DNA: TGTGCCAGCGGAAGTTCTTCTAACTATGGCTACACCTTC; CDR3: CASGSSSNYGYTF
J: TRBJ1-5; size: once; D: NA; V: TRBV5-1; DNA: TGCGCCAGCAGCCCTGAACCGGGTCAGCCCCAGCATTTT; CDR3: CASSPEPGQPQHF
J: TRBJ1-1; size: NA; D: NA; V: TRBV10-3; DNA: TGTGCCGCTAGGGGTAGGACTGAAGCTTTCTTT; CDR3: CAARGRTEAFF
J: TRBJ2-7; size: NA; D: NA; V: TRBV6-5; DNA: TGTGCCAGCAGTTACTCTTCAGTAATTGTCTACGAGCAGTACTTC; CDR3: CASSYSSVIVYEQYF
J: TRBJ1-3; size: NA; D: NA; V: TRBV6-2/TRBV6-3; DNA: TGTGCCAGCAGTTACCCATACGGAGGGACCATATATTTT; CDR3: CASSYPYGGTIYF
J: TRBJ1-1; size: NA; D: TRBD1; V: TRBV23-1; DNA: TGCGCCAGCAGTCAAGATAGACAGGGGGACGCCGAGCGAGCTTTCTTT; CDR3: CASSQDRQGDAERAFF
J: TRBJ2-3; size: NA; D: TRBD2; V: TRBV6-5; DNA: TGTGCCAGCTGGGGAGGGAACCCAGATACGCAGTATTTT; CDR3: CASWGGNPDTQYF
J: TRBJ2-1; size: once; D: NA; V: TRBV7-2; DNA: TGTGCCAGCAGCCGCTCCGCCCTTGGCGGCCTGTACAATGAGCAGTTCTTC; CDR3: CASSRSALGGLYNEQFF
J: TRBJ1-6; size: NA; D: NA; V: TRBV3-1/TRBV3-2; DNA: TGTGCCAGCAGCCAAGATATCCCTCGTGATTCACCCCTCCACTTT; CDR3: CASSQDIPRDSPLHF
J: TRBJ2-3; size: NA; D: NA; V: TRBV19; DNA: TGTGCCAGTAGTATGGGGACCCTATCGGCAGATACGCAGTATTTT; CDR3: CASSMGTLSADTQYF
J: TRBJ2-3; size: NA; D: NA; V: TRBV9; DNA: TGTGCCAGCAGCGAGGACAGCACTAGCACAGATACGCAGTATTTT; CDR3: CASSEDSTSTDTQYF
J: TRBJ1-5; size: NA; D: NA; V: TRBV24-1; DNA: TGTGCCACCCCAAGTCCTTGGGACAATCAGCCCCAGCATTTT; CDR3: CATPSPWDNQPQHF
J: TRBJ2-3; size: NA; D: NA; V: TRBV5-5; DNA: TGTGCCAGCAGCGTGGGGACTCGACGAACCACAGATACGCAGTATTTT; CDR3: CASSVGTRRTTDTQYF
J: TRBJ2-3; size: NA; D: NA; V: TRBV18; DNA: TGTGCCAGCTCACCAAACGAAGATACGCAGTATTTT; CDR3: CASSPNEDTQYF
J: TRBJ1-5; size: NA; D: TRBD1; V: TRBV11-3; DNA: TGTGCCAGCAGCTTAGCGGACAGGAGCAATCAGCCCCAGCATTTT; CDR3: CASSLADRSNQPQHF
J: TRBJ2-7; size: NA; D: NA; V: TRBV6-5; DNA: TGTGCCAGCAGTTACGGGGATTTCGGGAGATACGAGCAGTACTTC; CDR3: CASSYGDFGRYEQYF
J: TRBJ1-2; size: NA; D: NA; V: TRBV4-1; DNA: TGCGCCAGCAGCCAAGAAGAGAACGCTAACTATGGCTACACCTTC; CDR3: CASSQEENANYGYTF
J: TRBJ1-2; size: NA; D: TRBD1; V: TRBV18; DNA: TGTGCCAGCTCACGAGGGACAGGGGTCGGCTATGGCTACACCTTC; CDR3: CASSRGTGVGYGYTF
J: TRBJ1-6; size: NA; D: NA; V: TRBV7-2; DNA: TGTGCCAGCAGCCTACCGGTCGCACCCCTCCACTTT; CDR3: CASSLPVAPLHF
J: TRBJ1-2; size: once; D: NA; V: TRBV18; DNA: TGTGCCAGCTCAAGCCCCGGGACAAGCTATGGCTACACCTTC; CDR3: CASSSPGTSYGYTF
J: TRBJ2-1; size: NA; D: NA; V: TRBV7-2; DNA: TGTGCCAGCAGCGCACTTAAAGCAACCCTCTGGGATGAGCAGTTCTTC; CDR3: CASSALKATLWDEQFF
J: TRBJ2-5; size: NA; D: TRBD2; V: TRBV6-1; DNA: TGTGCCAGCAGTGAAGCACTAGCGGGGGCCCAAGAGACCCAGTACTTC; CDR3: CASSEALAGAQETQYF
J: TRBJ1-1; size: once; D: NA; V: TRBV2; DNA: TGTGCCAGCAATCACGGGCGGGACACTGAAGCTTTCTTT; CDR3: CASNHGRDTEAFF
J: TRBJ1-1; size: NA; D: NA; V: TRBV5-6; DNA: TGTGCCAGCAGCTTGAACACTGAAGCTTTCTTT; CDR3: CASSLNTEAFF
J: TRBJ2-7; size: NA; D: TRBD2; V: TRBV28; DNA: TGTGCCAGCAGTTTTTCGGGAGGGTCGGGGGAGCAGTACTTC; CDR3: CASSFSGGSGEQYF
J: TRBJ1-4; size: NA; D: NA; V: TRBV12-3/TRBV12-4; DNA: TGTGCCAGCAGTTTTGGCGAAAAACTGTTTTTT; CDR3: CASSFGEKLFF
J: TRBJ2-2; size: NA; D: NA; V: TRBV3-1/TRBV3-2; DNA: TGTGCCAGCAGCCCGGGGAGTTCGAACACCGGGGAGCTGTTTTTT; CDR3: CASSPGSSNTGELFF
J: TRBJ2-2; size: NA; D: TRBD2; V: TRBV11-2; DNA: TGTGCCAGCAGGCAACCCGGGACTAGCATCGGGGAGCTGTTTTTT; CDR3: CASRQPGTSIGELFF
J: TRBJ2-2; size: NA; D: NA; V: TRBV9; DNA: TGTGCCAGCAGCGTATCTCTACAGGAGGCGAACACCGGGGAGCTGTTTTTT; CDR3: CASSVSLQEANTGELFF
J: TRBJ1-2; size: NA; D: NA; V: TRBV9; DNA: TGTGCCAGCAGCCCCATCGGGGGGGGACCGCCCCCGGTTGGCTACACCTTC; CDR3: CASSPIGGGPPPVGYTF
J: TRBJ2-7; size: NA; D: TRBD2; V: TRBV6-2/TRBV6-3; DNA: TGTGCCAGCAGTGCGGGACTAGCGGGGTTCTACGAGCAGTACTTC; CDR3: CASSAGLAGFYEQYF
J: TRBJ2-2; size: NA; D: NA; V: TRBV6-6; DNA: TGTGCCAGCAGTTACGGGCGGAGCACCGGGGAGCTGTTTTTT; CDR3: CASSYGRSTGELFF
J: TRBJ1-2; size: few; D: NA; V: TRBV7-9; DNA: TGTGCCAGCAGCTCACTCCGTACAGGGTCCGGCGGCTACACCTTC; CDR3: CASSSLRTGSGGYTF
J: TRBJ2-7; size: once; D: TRBD1; V: TRBV12-3/TRBV12-4; DNA: TGTGCCAGCGCGGGACAGGCCGAGCAGTACTTC; CDR3: CASAGQAEQYF
J: TRBJ2-5; size: once; D: NA; V: TRBV24-1; DNA: TGTGCCACCAGTGATCCAAGGGGGGGTCAAGAGACCCAGTACTTC; CDR3: CATSDPRGGQETQYF
J: TRBJ2-7; size: NA; D: NA; V: TRBV6-5; DNA: TGTGCCAGCAGGGAGACAGGAGTTGGTTCGGAGCAGTACTTC; CDR3: CASRETGVGSEQYF
J: TRBJ1-2; size: NA; D: TRBD1; V: TRBV10-3; DNA: TGTGCCATCAGCCGGACAGGGGAGGTCTATGGCTACACCTTC; CDR3: CAISRTGEVYGYTF